The sequence of this T cell receptor beta chain was determined in a study of shared clonotypes between healthy human individuals. Sequencing was performed with immunoSEQ multiplex PCR; in TCRdb, only in-frame clones are kept and a portion is missing. Among some 740,000 clones listed, about 92% were seen once. As defined, naive CD8 cells were CD45RO-negative and positively selected for CCR7, with terminally differentiated effector memory CD45RA+ cells excluded. V shed 0 bases, J shed 5 bases, and the junction held 8 bases outside the gene matches. CDR1 SGHRS and CDR2 YFSETQ come from the germline V gene. The length of the CDR3 is 17 residues. Broader study findings: Rarefaction showed that sequencing of sorted subsets was incomplete (despite large depth). Blood alone was sampled, and tissue repertoires likely differ. Naive subsets generally exceeded memory subsets in estimated richness.

The sample holds one count of this clone. Its antigen is not identified. Sequencing was performed on naive CD8+ T cells sorted from blood. This chain joins TRBV5-1 and TRBJ2-5; 12 nucleotides agree with TRBD2. The receptor was isolated from a man between 25 and 39 years old in good health. DNA of the CDR3: TGCGCCAGCAGCTTGGCCGGGACTAGCGGGCCCCGGGAGACCCAGTACTTC. This sequence encodes CASSLAGTSGPRETQYF.